This entry describes one T cell receptor (beta chain). This CDR3 is built from 13 residues. CDR1 is SNHLY, CDR2 FYNNEI, per germline. With V trimmed by 3 bases and J by 3 bases, 1 base remained unmatched. The data originate from a study of long-term antiretroviral therapy in people with HIV. A v3.0 immunoSEQ assay was performed at survey level. Only in-frame clones appear in the TCRdb table, and some are missing; sequencing was by immunoSEQ multiplex PCR. The sample contains over 15,000 clones, 80% of which appear only once. This sequence was found in a woman between 35 and 50 years old with HIV. V and J are TRBV2 and TRBJ1-2; 7 positions match TRBD1. The specimen comprised unsorted PBMCs, sampled 0.2 years after starting antiretroviral therapy. In DNA form, the CDR3 reads TGTGCCAGCAGTGACCAGGGGGACTATGGCTACACCTTC. Translation gives CASSDQGDYGYTF.